The 10 T cell receptor beta chains presented below share a single source sample, sequenced in a study of blood T cell repertoires in COVID-19. Using immunoSEQ multiplex PCR, the repertoire was profiled, and TCRdb retains in-frame clones only, with some absent. The sample yields some 240,000 clones, roughly 86% seen once. Material: PBMCs or T cells enriched from blood (not recorded which). The receptors here all came from a woman in her forties with acute COVID-19.

V is TRBV29-1 and J is TRBJ2-3; TRBD1 matches at 8 bases. J lost 5 bases, V lost 7 bases, and 11 bases had no gene match. Germline V CDR1 and CDR2: SQVTM, ANQGSEA. This CDR3 has 14 residues. The DNA of the CDR3 is TGCAGCGCCCCTGGGGCAGGGGGCCTAGATACGCAGTATTTT. Translation gives CSAPGAGGLDTQYF.

The CDR3 region has the DNA TGTGCCAGCAGCCCAACTCCCGGGACACATAACACCGGGGAGCTGTTTTTT. Translated: CASSPTPGTHNTGELFF. This chain uses TRBV9 with TRBJ2-2, with D tentatively TRBD1 (6 bases). The CDR3 extends over 17 amino acids. V lost 4 bases, J lost 2 bases, and 18 bases lay in between. Per the germline V gene, CDR1 is SGDLS and CDR2 is YYNGEE. The full variable domain, with the rest looked up from reference TRBV9 and TRBJ2-2, is DSGVTQTPKHLITATGQRVTLRCSPRSGDLSVYWYQQSLDQGLQFLIQYYNGEERAKGNILERFSAQQFPDLHSELNLSSLELGDSALYFCASSPTPGTHNTGELFFGEGSRLTVL.

The chain uses TRBV7-9 and TRBJ2-1, with no clear D. The CDR3 has 13 amino acids. Between the trimmed V and J ends, which lost 2 bases and 8 bases, there was a span of 10 bases. Germline CDR1 is SEHNR and CDR2 is FQNEAQ (reference sequence). The CDR3 bases are TGTGCCAGCAGCTTATTCGATGTAGATGAGCAGTTCTTC. It yields the protein CASSLFDVDEQFF.

The rearrangement uses TRBV7-8 and TRBJ2-1; D call uncertain. Trimming removed 0 bases at V and 7 bases at J, with 10 bases between. Per germline, CDR1 SGHVS and CDR2 FQNEAQ. The CDR3 runs to 14 residues. The CDR3 DNA reads as TGTGCCAGCAGCTTAGCACTATATCTGAATGAGCAGTTCTTC. It specifies CASSLALYLNEQFF. Using reference TRBV7-8 and TRBJ2-1 for the parts outside the CDR3, the full variable domain is GAGVSQSPRYKVAKRGQDVALRCDPISGHVSLFWYQQALGQGPEFLTYFQNEAQLDKSGLPSDRFFAERPEGSVSTLKIQRTQQEDSAVYLCASSLALYLNEQFFGPGTRLTVL.

The sample holds one count of this clone. CDR3 amino acids: CASSSARQGAGGANVLTF. The CDR3 DNA reads TGTGCCAGTAGTTCCGCGCGACAGGGGGCGGGTGGGGCCAACGTCCTGACTTTC. The chain combines TRBV19 with TRBJ2-6; 10 bases match TRBD1. This CDR3 has 18 amino acids. J was trimmed by 3 bases and V by 5 bases; bases with no gene match: 10. CDR1 and CDR2 from the germline V gene are LNHDA and SQIVND (reference sequence).

The V and J genes are TRBV23-1 and TRBJ2-5; 9 nucleotides agree with TRBD1. TRBV23-1 is reported as an ORF; its role is uncertain. The trim removed 7 bases at V and 4 bases at J, leaving 13 bases unmatched. The CDR3 loop spans 16 amino acids. CDR3 in amino acids: CASKGRVGQGSETQYF. DNA for the CDR3: TGCGCCAGCAAAGGAAGAGTGGGACAGGGATCAGAGACCCAGTACTTC.

The rearrangement uses TRBV7-8 and TRBJ1-1; D remains ambiguous. The V gene lost 2 bases and the J gene lost 4 bases, with 11 bases spanning the gap. The CDR3 is 14 residues long. Per the germline V gene, CDR1 is SGHVS and CDR2 is FQNEAQ. This CDR3 reads CASSLRGDGTEAFF. The CDR3 nucleotides are TGTGCCAGCAGCTTAAGAGGTGACGGCACTGAAGCTTTCTTT. Supplemented by reference TRBV7-8 and TRBJ1-1, the full variable domain reads GAGVSQSPRYKVAKRGQDVALRCDPISGHVSLFWYQQALGQGPEFLTYFQNEAQLDKSGLPSDRFFAERPEGSVSTLKIQRTQQEDSAVYLCASSLRGDGTEAFFGQGTRLTVV.

V gene TRBV18 combines with J gene TRBJ1-2; weak D call: TRBD1 (5 bases). V was clipped by 2 bases and J by 4 bases, with 8 bases between them. The V gene's germline CDR1 is KGHSH and CDR2 LQKENI. The CDR3 is made up of 13 amino acids. The CDR3 DNA follows: TGTGCCAGCTCACCAGACAGAATCTATGGCTACACCTTC. This sequence encodes CASSPDRIYGYTF.

This clone is a singleton in its sample. This chain joins TRBV12-3 or TRBV12-4 and TRBJ2-1; D may be TRBD1 (5 bases). V was clipped by 6 bases and J by 4 bases, with 10 bases between them. The CDR3 consists of 13 residues. The chain's CDR3 is CASRIRVYNEQFF. CDR3 DNA: TGTGCCAGCAGGATCAGGGTTTACAATGAGCAGTTCTTC.

V gene TRBV5-1 combines with J gene TRBJ2-7; 12 bases match TRBD2. Germline V gene data show CDR1 as SGHRS and CDR2 as YFSETQ. The CDR3 extends over 15 amino acids. The trim removed 4 bases at V and 3 bases at J, leaving 5 bases unmatched. CDR3 sequence: CASSHRTSGDYEQYF. The CDR3 DNA reads TGCGCCAGCAGCCACCGGACTAGCGGGGACTACGAGCAGTACTTC.